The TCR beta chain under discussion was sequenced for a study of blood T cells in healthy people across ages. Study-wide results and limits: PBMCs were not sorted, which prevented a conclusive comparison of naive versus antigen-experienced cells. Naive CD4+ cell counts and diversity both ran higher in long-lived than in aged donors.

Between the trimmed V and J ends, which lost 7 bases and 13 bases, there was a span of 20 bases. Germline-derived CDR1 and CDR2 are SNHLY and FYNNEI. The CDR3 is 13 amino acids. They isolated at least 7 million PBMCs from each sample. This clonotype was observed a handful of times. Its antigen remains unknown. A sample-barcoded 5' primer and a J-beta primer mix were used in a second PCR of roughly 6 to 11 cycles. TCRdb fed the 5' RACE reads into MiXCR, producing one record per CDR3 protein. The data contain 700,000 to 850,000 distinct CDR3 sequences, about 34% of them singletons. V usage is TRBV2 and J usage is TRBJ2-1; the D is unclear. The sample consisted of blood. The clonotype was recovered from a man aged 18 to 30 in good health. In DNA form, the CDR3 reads TGTGCCAGCACCCGGGCGGAACAAGAGACCCAGTTCTTC. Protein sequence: CASTRAEQETQFF. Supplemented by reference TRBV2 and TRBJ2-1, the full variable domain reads EPEVTQTPSHQVTQMGQEVILRCVPISNHLYFYWYRQILGQKVEFLVSFYNNEISEKSEIFDDQFSVERPDGSNFTLKIRSTKLEDSAMYFCASTRAEQETQFFGPGTRLTVL.